This is a list of T cell receptor beta chains from one sample in a study of T cells in Graves' hyperthyroidism and ophthalmopathy. TCRdb reprocessed the multiplex PCR reads with MiXCR, giving one entry per CDR3 protein. Counted here are a few hundred thousand distinct CDR3 sequences, approximately 15% occurring once; the ten biggest clones make up over 45%. Input material: blood. All receptors come from an older woman with Graves' ophthalmopathy. The CDR3 runs from the conserved cysteine through the conserved F or W. The D gene is left open where the match is weak. Some rows mark clone size as missing; the rest say once, few, many or name a class of expanded clone.

many	TRBD1	TRBV5-1	TRBJ1-2	TGCGCCAGCAGCTTACAGGGGGCTGACTATGGCTACACCTTC	CASSLQGADYGYTF
.	TRBD1	TRBV4-3	TRBJ1-2	TGCGCCAGCAGCCAGTTGGACAGGGGGACCTTCTATGGCTACACCTTC	CASSQLDRGTFYGYTF
few	TRBD2	TRBV5-6	TRBJ2-2	TGTGCCAGCAGCGCCCCGACTAGCGGATTGAACACCGGGGAGCTGTTTTTT	CASSAPTSGLNTGELFF
.	.	TRBV6-5	TRBJ2-5	TGTGCCAGCAGTTACTGGGGAGGCGAGACCCAGTACTTC	CASSYWGGETQYF
few	TRBD1	TRBV25-1	TRBJ1-6	TGTGCCAGCAGGGGGGACAGAAACTATAATTCACCCCTCCACTTT	CASRGDRNYNSPLHF
.	.	TRBV6-1	TRBJ1-3	TGTGCCAGCAGTGAAATTTGGGGCCACGGATCCTCTGGAAACACCATATATTTT	CASSEIWGHGSSGNTIYF
few	TRBD1	TRBV25-1	TRBJ1-3	TGTGCCAGCAGTGAACAAACAACAGGGGACACCATATATTTT	CASSEQTTGDTIYF
many	.	TRBV19	TRBJ2-7	TGTGCCAGTAGTATACCAACCACAGGACCGGGCAACGAGCAGTACTTC	CASSIPTTGPGNEQYF
many	TRBD2	TRBV29-1	TRBJ2-3	TGCAGCGTTGTATCTAGCGGAAGCACAGATACGCAGTATTTT	CSVVSSGSTDTQYF
many	.	TRBV7-2	TRBJ2-7	TGTGCCAGCAGGCCACCGGGACAAACTCCATACGAGCAGTACTTC	CASRPPGQTPYEQYF
.	.	TRBV6-9	TRBJ1-2	TGTGCCAGCAGTTATTCTTCAGTTGGGGATTCCTCGGCCCACTATGGCTACACCTTC	CASSYSSVGDSSAHYGYTF
few	.	TRBV30	TRBJ2-7	TGTGCCTGGAGGCGGGCCTTGTACGAGCAGTACTTC	CAWRRALYEQYF
.	.	TRBV6-9	TRBJ2-6	TGTGCCAGCAGTAAAAACGCCCACCGCTCTGGGGCCAACGTCCTGACTTTC	CASSKNAHRSGANVLTF
.	TRBD2	TRBV7-2	TRBJ2-7	TGTGCCAGCAGTCCGAGCGGGGGGCTTATCTACGAGCAGTACTTC	CASSPSGGLIYEQYF
many	.	TRBV2	TRBJ2-1	TGTGCCAGCACTGAAGGCTTGCTTAATGAGCAGTTCTTC	CASTEGLLNEQFF
few	.	TRBV5-1	TRBJ2-5	TGCGCCAGCAGCTTGGTTGGAGTATTGCGGGAGACCCAGTACTTC	CASSLVGVLRETQYF
many	.	TRBV7-2	TRBJ1-1	TGTGCCAGCATCCTAATCCGGGACAATCCAGCTTTCTTT	CASILIRDNPAFF
.	.	TRBV9	TRBJ2-5	TGTGCCAGCAGCGTAGGACTGAAAGAGACCCAGTACTTC	CASSVGLKETQYF
many	.	TRBV28	TRBJ2-7	TGTGCCAGCAGTTTAGTCCGTAGGGGCGAGCAGTACTTC	CASSLVRRGEQYF
many	.	TRBV5-6	TRBJ1-1	TGTGCCAGCAGCTTGCTTAGTATTGAAGCTTTCTTT	CASSLLSIEAFF
.	TRBD2	TRBV7-2	TRBJ2-7	TGTGCCAGCAGCTCTAGCGGGCTGGGATATGGCGAGCAGTACTTC	CASSSSGLGYGEQYF
many	.	TRBV11-3	TRBJ2-1	TGTGCCAGCAGCCTAGCCGCGGGACAGCGTAGAAATGAGCAGTTCTTC	CASSLAAGQRRNEQFF
.	TRBD2	TRBV12-5	TRBJ2-2	TGTGCTAGTGGTTCCTGGACTAGCGGGGGCACCGGGGAGCTGTTTTTT	CASGSWTSGGTGELFF
many	TRBD1	TRBV5-8	TRBJ2-7	TGTGCCAGCAGACCGGGACAGGGATCCGAGCAGTACTTC	CASRPGQGSEQYF
few	.	TRBV7-6	TRBJ2-1	TGTGCCAGCAGCTTTACGGGCGGGCGGGACTCCTACAATGAGCAGTTCTTC	CASSFTGGRDSYNEQFF
.	.	TRBV28	TRBJ1-2	TGTGCCAGCAGAGGTATTGACAGTCCCATTGGTGGCTACACCTTC	CASRGIDSPIGGYTF
many	TRBD1	TRBV6-1	TRBJ1-5	TGTGCCAGCAGCGACCGGGACAGGGACGATCAGCCCCAGCATTTT	CASSDRDRDDQPQHF
many	.	TRBV7-3	TRBJ2-1	TGTGCCAGCAGCTCGGACTCGACTAGTAAGCTGTTCTTC	CASSSDSTSKLFF
many	.	TRBV6-5	TRBJ2-1	TGTGCCAGCAGTTACTCGTCCACGGGTACCTACAATGAGCAGTTCTTC	CASSYSSTGTYNEQFF
.	TRBD1	TRBV4-3	TRBJ1-2	TGCGCCAGTAAGCAGGGGGTGGAGGGAATGAACTATGGCTACACCTTC	CASKQGVEGMNYGYTF
many	.	TRBV20-1	TRBJ1-2	TGCAGTGCTGCCCGGGGGATTAACTATGGCTACACCTTC	CSAARGINYGYTF
.	TRBD2	TRBV5-1	TRBJ2-7	TGCGCCAGCAGCTGGGGGACTAGCGGGAGGGCCCACGAGCAGTACTTC	CASSWGTSGRAHEQYF
few	TRBD1	TRBV20-1	TRBJ1-6	TGCAGTGCTAGAGATGCGGACAGGGGTCATTCACCCCTCCACTTT	CSARDADRGHSPLHF
many	TRBD2	TRBV3-1	TRBJ2-1	TGTGCCAGCAGCCAAGGACTAGCGGGAGCAAAAGAGCAGTTCTTC	CASSQGLAGAKEQFF
many	TRBD1	TRBV19	TRBJ1-2	TGTGCCAGTAAAGCGGGGACAGCGAACTATGGCTACACCTTC	CASKAGTANYGYTF
.	.	TRBV4-1	TRBJ1-1	TGCGCCAGCAGCCAAGTTCTCCGACACCCTGAAGCTTTCTTT	CASSQVLRHPEAFF
many	TRBD2	TRBV30	TRBJ2-7	TGTGCCTGGAGTCTCGGACTAGCGGGAGCACGCGAGCAGTACTTC	CAWSLGLAGAREQYF
many	.	TRBV27	TRBJ2-7	TGTGCCAGCAGACCGAGGGACGTTACCTACGAGCAGTACTTC	CASRPRDVTYEQYF
many	.	TRBV20-1	TRBJ1-5	TGCAGTGGGAGGCAGGGGAGCAATCAGCCCCAGCATTTT	CSGRQGSNQPQHF
.	TRBD2	TRBV20-1	TRBJ2-7	TGCAGTGCTGGAGGGACTAGCGGGACGACCTCCTACGAGCAGTACTTC	CSAGGTSGTTSYEQYF
few	.	TRBV19	TRBJ2-2	TGTGCCAGTAGTATCTCCTGGCTCACCGGGGAGCTGTTTTTT	CASSISWLTGELFF
many	.	TRBV13	TRBJ1-5	TGTGCCAGCAGCCCCCCCCGTAGGAGCAATCAGCCCCAGCATTTT	CASSPPRRSNQPQHF
many	.	TRBV27	TRBJ2-7	TGTGCCAGCAGTCACGGCCCGGGAACACGTGTCTACGAGCAGTACTTC	CASSHGPGTRVYEQYF
.	TRBD2	TRBV27	TRBJ2-3	TGTGCCAGCAGTTCCGGGACTAGCGGCACAGATACGCAGTATTTT	CASSSGTSGTDTQYF
many	TRBD2	TRBV7-8	TRBJ2-7	TGTGCCAGCAGCCCGGGACTAGCGGGAGGCGGGGGAGCCTACGAGCAGTACTTC	CASSPGLAGGGGAYEQYF
once	.	TRBV10-2	TRBJ2-7	TGCGCCAGCAGTGTCGACCCCAGACAGCCCTACGAGCAGTACTTC	CASSVDPRQPYEQYF
many	TRBD2	TRBV29-1	TRBJ2-3	TGCAGCGTTGGGACGGGACTAGCGGGATCGGATACGCAGTATTTT	CSVGTGLAGSDTQYF
.	TRBD1	TRBV5-1	TRBJ1-6	TGCGCCAGCAGCTTGGCCGACAGGGGGGAAAATTCACCCCTCCACTTT	CASSLADRGENSPLHF
many	.	TRBV6-1	TRBJ1-1	TGTGCCAGCAGTTACGGTTTTGGGACGGAGAACACTGAAGCTTTCTTT	CASSYGFGTENTEAFF
many	.	TRBV7-2	TRBJ1-3	TGTGCCAGCAGCGCACAGGGCCCGCACTCTGGAAACACCATATATTTT	CASSAQGPHSGNTIYF
few	.	TRBV5-6	TRBJ2-7	TGTGCCAGCAGCTTGGCCGGACCCGACGAGCAGTACTTC	CASSLAGPDEQYF
.	TRBD1	TRBV15	TRBJ1-5	TGTGCCACCAGCAGATCGGGACAGGGGATCAATCAGCCCCAGCATTTT	CATSRSGQGINQPQHF
many	.	TRBV5-8	TRBJ2-7	TGTGCCAGCAGTACCCTGGTCGGGGGCAGCGACGAGCAGTACTTC	CASSTLVGGSDEQYF